This TCR beta chain was recovered during a study of shared clonotypes between healthy human individuals (dated by TCRdb to 2020 to 2021). With regard to the full study: Two women and a few men aged 18 to 49 years were included in the cohort. For each donor, CD4 naive and CD4 memory were each run on three plates, CD8 naive on two plates, and CD8 memory on one plate. Blood TCR repertoires of roughly five healthy adults were deeply sequenced to estimate repertoire size and the extent of clonotype sharing between individuals. Different laboratories and diverse techniques were used to prepare libraries and sequence TCR repertoires, to increase sequencing depth and limit assay-specific biases. Per donor, leukapheresis produced somewhere between about 0.9 and 10 billion PBMCs.

For CDR1 and CDR2, the germline V gene (reference sequence) lists LNHDA and SQIVND. Relative to germline, V is 4 bases shorter and J is 7 bases shorter, with 17 bases between their ends. Inclusive of the bounding cysteine and phenylalanine, the CDR3 is 14 residues long. The sequence is cut down to CDR3 DNA, 42 bases in frame from base 1. On this clone itself: Its specific antigen is unknown. Base-call qualities are not available, and no considerably larger clone is one nucleotide away.

Healthy HIV-negative adults with no recently reported acute infections or vaccinations were included as donors. Every donor was a Caucasian adult residing in Nashville, Tennessee, USA. CD4+ T cells were enriched by magnetic negative selection, after which naive cells were positively selected on CD45RA and the negative fraction was taken as the memory subset. After blood collection by leukapheresis, PBMCs were isolated using Ficoll-Histopaque density gradient centrifugation and then cryopreserved in the vapor phase of liquid nitrogen. Purity and quantity of every magnetically sorted T cell population were checked by analytical flow cytometry. Genomic DNA was isolated from each sorted fraction and quantified by UV absorbance on a Nanodrop 2000c. On the study overall, not on this receptor specifically: Even with the large sequencing depth, rarefaction of the sorted-subset datasets indicated that sequencing was incomplete. Estimated clonotype richness was generally larger for naive than for memory subsets. Only blood was sampled, and tissue TCR repertoires likely differ from those in blood. Pairwise subsampling led to the expectation that sequencing depth would affect the degree of clonotype sharing among donors. Compared with non-shared clonotypes, the clonotypes found in all four sorted-subset donors had higher generation probabilities. Across four donors, 4.5% to 6.5% of naive CD4, over 3% of naive CD8, 2.3% of memory CD4, and 0.3% to 0.45% of memory CD8 clonotypes were shared. Because the study included only a small number of donors, the genetic and exposure-history diversity represented was limited.

TCR CDR3 regions were amplified from genomic DNA by multiplex PCR using the deep immunoSEQ assay. Extracted genomic DNA from each cell subset was distributed evenly across all wells of several immunoSEQ 96-well plates, and each plate was treated as a replicate. For sorted subsets, each replicate PCR was loaded with approximately 0.2 ug genomic DNA, equivalent to 30,000 or so T cell genomes. Purified libraries were measured with a Qubit 3.0 fluorometer, size-checked on a Bioanalyzer 2100, and measured again with the KAPA Library Quantification kit. Each immunoSEQ 96-well plate was sequenced on its own single-read 150-cycle Illumina NextSeq 550 flow cell. As for the authors' bioinformatics: Because the immunoSEQ output included only junctional sequences and no quality scores, the filtering could not be the same as the filtering used for full-length reads. Sequences were annotated with PyIR, a Python wrapper for IgBLAST v1.9, and V/J genes and CDR3 were assigned using IMGT germline references. Reads were filtered out if the reads had weak V/J assignments (E-value above 1e-6), no CDR3, stop codons, out-of-frame junctions, or ambiguous translated residues. V3J clonotypes were defined as sequences sharing an identical inferred V gene, J gene, and CDR3 amino acid sequence. Percentage overlap between repertoires was computed as shared unique clonotypes divided by the size of the smaller repertoire. Richness of each repertoire was evaluated using RTK rarefaction, the Chao1 estimator, and Recon v2.1 estimates of unobserved clonotypes. For all TCRbeta clonotypes obtained by the gDNA method from a few donors, generation probabilities were computed with OLGA. In TCRdb, the immuneACCESS table is reduced to in-frame sequences with V and J assigned. These tables do not hold every clone; where another copy was compared, an unresolved V gene accounts for under half, and the others remain unexplained. V, J and clone size were drawn from that table, and D and trimming were deduced from the DNA. This sample comprises 2.5 million or so clones, approximately 94% of them detected only once. The ten largest clonotypes hold 0.14% of the sample.

The receptor chain draws on TRBV19 and TRBJ2-7, with TRBD2 tentatively as D gene (6 bases match). Source material: naive CD4+ T cells sorted from blood. Reading the label with the study, this specimen's cell subset or site is: CD45RA+ positively selected. The sequence was obtained from a man in his late teens or twenties in good health. The nucleotide sequence is given as TGTGCCAGTAGTACGCGGGACCTTCGTTCGGAGCAGTACTTC. Translated, it reads CASSTRDLRSEQYF.